The 29 T cell receptor beta chains reported below all come from one sample, sequenced in a study of T cells expressing NK-cell markers. TCRdb reprocessed the 5' RACE reads, keeping one entry per CDR3 protein, no DNA. The sample holds fewer than 400,000 distinct CDR3 sequences. Input material: blood T cells: a sorted CD56 or NKG2C T cell subset, CD4+ or CD8+ T cells, or bulk PBMC T cells (not recorded which). All receptors come from a woman between 45 and 60 years old in good health.

This rearrangement joins TRBV2 to TRBJ2-5; TCRdb reports TRBD2, a call that lacks DNA to check it against. In germline, CDR1 is SNHLY, CDR2 FYNNEI. There are 16 residues in the CDR3. The CDR3: CASSLNLAGGPETQYF.

The CDR3 region is CASSQGQTNYGYTF. The rearrangement links TRBV9 to TRBJ1-2; TCRdb selects TRBD1, and the lack of DNA leaves this call unchecked. CDR1 and CDR2 (germline): SGDLS, YYNGEE. CDR3 size: 14 residues.

This sequence joins TRBV6-6 and TRBJ1-5; the D gene TCRdb calls, TRBD1, cannot be checked with no DNA. Per germline, CDR1 MNHNY and CDR2 SVGAGI (reference sequence). This CDR3 region has 15 residues. The CDR3 loop is CASSHRTGRGQPQHF.

V gene TRBV6-5 combines with J gene TRBJ2-5; TCRdb proposes TRBD1, but this gene call is untestable without DNA. Germline loops: CDR1 MNHEY, CDR2 SVGAGI. The CDR3 length is 11 residues. CDR3 region: CASIRGATQYF.

The chain employs TRBV29-1 and TRBJ2-3. This CDR3 comprises 11 residues. The germline CDR1 and CDR2 sequences are SQVTM and ANQGSEA. The CDR3 region is CSVVPPDTQYF.

The chain uses TRBV20-1 and TRBJ2-1. Germline V gives CDR1 DFQATT, CDR2 SNEGSKA (reference sequence). CDR3 length: 12 residues. CDR3 loop: CSARPPDDEQFF.

The chain combines TRBV27 with TRBJ1-5. Germline V gene data show CDR1 as MNHEY and CDR2 as SMNVEV (reference sequence). The CDR3 spans 15 residues. CDR3 protein: CASSLIGLPNQPQHF.

V is TRBV7-3 and J is TRBJ2-5; TCRdb calls TRBD2, which cannot be checked without DNA. This CDR3 contains 16 residues. Germline loops: CDR1 SGHTA, CDR2 FQGTGA. The CDR3 sequence is CASSLEGRKVQETQYF.

The genes are TRBV6-5 and TRBJ2-3; without DNA, the TCRdb call of TRBD2 cannot be checked. The CDR3 has 15 amino acids. CDR1 is MNHEY, CDR2 SVGAGI, per germline. CDR3 region: CASSLLAGTPNTQYF.

V is TRBV19 and J is TRBJ2-3; the TCRdb call, TRBD1, lacks DNA for checking. CDR1 and CDR2 from the germline V gene are LNHDA and SQIVND (reference sequence). This CDR3 has 15 residues. CDR3 sequence reads: CASSIPGGSTDTQYF.

This chain joins TRBV14 and TRBJ2-5; without DNA, the TCRdb call of TRBD1 cannot be checked. CDR1 SGHDN and CDR2 FVKESK come from the germline V gene. The CDR3 contains 15 residues. Here the CDR3 reads CARYPGTEIQETQYF.

The rearrangement uses TRBV24-1 and TRBJ2-3; as DNA is missing, the TRBD1 call by TCRdb cannot be tested. Germline V gene data show CDR1 as KGHDR and CDR2 as SFDVKD. The CDR3 contains 15 residues. The CDR3 region is CATSDSWGGADTQYF.

The chain is built from TRBV7-2 and TRBJ2-2; TCRdb indicates TRBD1, and absent DNA this call remains unverified. The CDR3 has 16 residues. Germline V CDR1 and CDR2: SGHTA, FQGNSA. The CDR3 sequence is CASRALGTAYTGELFF.

The CDR3: CASRGVMIRGDNEQFF. This chain joins TRBV11-3 and TRBJ2-1; the TRBD1 assignment by TCRdb is unverifiable without DNA. The germline gives CDR1 SGHNT, CDR2 YENEEA. The CDR3 extends over 16 amino acids.

The chain carries TRBV3-1 and TRBJ2-5; no DNA is available, so the TRBD2 call from TCRdb remains unchecked. The CDR3 has 15 residues. Germline CDR1 reads LGHDT; CDR2 reads YNNKEL (reference sequence). The chain's CDR3 is CASCYYRSLRETQYF.

V and J are TRBV12-3 or TRBV12-4 and TRBJ1-2; lacking DNA, the TRBD1 call made by TCRdb goes unchecked. The CDR3 is 15 residues long. CDR3 in amino acids: CASSLALVWDTESTF.

The rearrangement uses TRBV24-1 and TRBJ2-1; absent DNA, TCRdb's TRBD2 call cannot be checked. Germline CDR1 is KGHDR and CDR2 is SFDVKD. The CDR3 consists of 16 residues. The CDR3 sequence is CATSDLSGRATNEQFF.

The chain uses TRBV3-1 and TRBJ2-1; TCRdb's D call, TRBD2, is unchecked because there is no DNA. The CDR3 has 15 amino acids. The germline V gene has CDR1 LGHDT and CDR2 YNNKEL (reference sequence). CDR3 sequence reads: CASSQHGLAKDEQFF.

The genes are TRBV6-5 and TRBJ2-1. In germline, CDR1 is MNHEY, CDR2 SVGAGI. The CDR3 spans 14 residues. CDR3 protein: CASSTASAYNEQFF.

The chain links TRBV12-3 or TRBV12-4 to TRBJ2-4; the TCRdb D gene call, TRBD1, has no DNA to confirm it. The CDR3 has 13 amino acids. The CDR3: CASSRRADAIQYF.

The chain uses TRBV28 and TRBJ2-4. The CDR3 is 12 residues long. Looked up from germline, CDR1 is MDHEN and CDR2 is SYDVKM. The CDR3 here is CASSSRGDIQYF.

The gene calls are TRBV6-2 or TRBV6-3 and TRBJ1-6. CDR1 MNHEY and CDR2 SVGEGT come from the germline V gene. The CDR3 extends over 14 amino acids. CDR3 in amino acids: CASSYTALNSPLHF.

The CDR3 loop reads CASSSDRNTEAFF. The chain carries TRBV27 and TRBJ1-1. The CDR3 length is 13 residues. Germline loops: CDR1 MNHEY, CDR2 SMNVEV (reference sequence).

The chain recombines TRBV5-1 with TRBJ1-2; TCRdb returns TRBD1, unconfirmable since there is no DNA. The CDR3 runs to 17 residues. Germline CDR1 and CDR2: SGHRS and YFSETQ. This CDR3 is CASSWILAGTGVYGYTF.

This chain uses TRBV20-1 with TRBJ2-7; TCRdb calls TRBD1, which cannot be checked without DNA. The CDR3 is made up of 12 amino acids. CDR1 DFQATT and CDR2 SNEGSKA come from the germline V gene (reference sequence). The CDR3 protein is CSARGTATEQYF.

This chain uses TRBV12-3 or TRBV12-4 with TRBJ2-2; there is no DNA to check the TCRdb D call of TRBD2. The CDR3 loop spans 15 amino acids. The CDR3 reads CASGIPGLISGELFF.

The CDR3 loop is CSAPYRGTGNTIYF. The V call is TRBV20-1, the J call TRBJ1-3; the TCRdb call, TRBD1, lacks DNA for checking. This CDR3 spans 14 amino acids. Germline CDR1 DFQATT, CDR2 SNEGSKA (reference sequence).

The chain uses TRBV6-4 and TRBJ2-3; the D call of TRBD2 rests on TCRdb alone, since no DNA is present to check it. The CDR3 is made up of 14 amino acids. Per germline, CDR1 MRHNA and CDR2 SNTAGT. The CDR3 loop is CASSGGRDTDTQYF.

V usage is TRBV2 and J usage is TRBJ1-2; TCRdb designates TRBD1, a call that cannot be tested without DNA. Germline-derived CDR1 and CDR2 are SNHLY and FYNNEI. CDR3 size: 14 residues. The CDR3 here is CASGQGGSSYGYTF.